The source of this T cell receptor beta chain is a study of T cells in Graves' hyperthyroidism and ophthalmopathy (dated by TCRdb to the late 2010s). Some background on the complete study: Peripheral blood samples were taken at the time of initial diagnosis, prior to any treatment. A discovery cohort of about 95 patients, about 44 with Graves' ophthalmopathy and roughly 59 with stable Graves' hyperthyroidism, was used to find distinguishing TCR V-J signatures. Prospective prediction of ophthalmopathy was tested in an independent validation cohort consisting of about 20 hyperthyroidism patients and approximately 16 patients who later progressed to ophthalmopathy. For training and testing, the roughly 97 patients in the discovery cohort were randomly divided in a 7:3 ratio. Thyroid tissue and blood T-cell repertoires from more than 5 Graves' hyperthyroidism patients were also compared in the study. Once sampling was done, hyperthyroidism patients were given methimazole at a starting dose of 30 mg daily, whereas ophthalmopathy patients were given high-dose intravenous methylprednisolone. According to the paper, TCR Vbeta CDR3 sequencing was carried out on 135 peripheral blood samples, which came from around 43 ophthalmopathy, under 80 hyperthyroidism and roughly 17 progressor patients. Overall results and qualifications from the work: Blood samples also contained most of the expanded thyroid clonotypes (frequency above 0.001), which suggests that blood repertoires may reflect thyroid immune responses. A 13 V-J signature model separated ophthalmopathy from stable hyperthyroidism, with about 90% sensitivity and about 81% specificity in cross-validation and 80%/75% in testing. During validation, the model predicted progression to ophthalmopathy a median of approximately 7 months ahead of onset, with around 71% sensitivity and around 72% specificity. Sample size was not statistically predetermined, and investigators were not blinded to group allocation.

For CDR1 and CDR2, the germline V gene lists SGHNT and YENEEA. Trimming accounts for 3 bases at V and 1 base at J, while the number of junction bases matched to no gene is 4. The CDR3 numbers 16 residues from cysteine through phenylalanine. Here the CDR3 DNA is all that survives: 48 bases in frame from base 1. Graves' hyperthyroidism was defined as stable when no progression to ophthalmopathy occurred over 18 months of follow-up. Hyperthyroidism patients were aged 18 to 65 years and newly diagnosed, with disease duration of less than 2 months. The study excluded patients with uncontrolled infections, other autoimmune diseases, pregnancy or lactation. Clinical symptoms, serum thyroxine and TRAb, thyroid ultrasound, and orbital computed tomography formed the basis for the diagnoses. PBMCs were isolated from more than 9 ml of fresh peripheral blood by Ficoll-Paque density gradient centrifugation. Total RNA was extracted with Trizol reagent, and quality was checked on an Agilent 2100 Bioanalyzer.

Amplification of TCR beta CDR3 regions was carried out from RNA transcripts. For the first round of RT-PCR on the TCR CDR3, the HTBI primer set was used together with the Qiagen OneStep RT-PCR kit. Libraries were constructed in a second round of multiplex PCR, after which size selection and purification were performed. Libraries were sequenced paired-end with 100 bp reads on an Illumina HiSeq2000. In the paper's pipeline: Raw data were processed with SOAPnuke, discarding reads with adapters, uncalled bases, mean Phred below 15, or no exact constant-primer or identifier match. COPE v1.2.5 was used to merge the high-quality paired reads, and each unique nucleotide sequence was defined as a clonotype. MiTCR v1.1 was used to align clonotypes to the IMGT TRBV, TRBD and TRBJ reference segments. The analysis was restricted to V-J combinations with a frequency above 0.0001, which together covered approximately 99% of the repertoires. The TCS score was defined as F50 (clonal expansion) divided by E x V (chaos), with BLOSUM62-based TCRdist calculated between CDR3 peptides within each V-J. Welch's t-statistics and random forest reduced fewer than 550 V-J features to about 13, which were used in a naive Bayes classifier (R e1071). Through fastp at Q25 and MiXCR, TCRdb rebuilt clones from the public reads, retaining in-frame beta chains. All rows with the same CDR3 protein become a single entry with the most common DNA and genes. None of the V and J calls come from the authors' own analysis; TCRdb made them. Recorded for this sample are 300,000 to 400,000 distinct CDR3 sequences; roughly a fifth of them occurred a single time. The ten most abundant clones make up around 45% of the sample.

As concerns this clonotype: This receptor's antigen is unknown. The input lacks base qualities; no much larger clone sits a single base away.

The material sequenced was blood. The V and J genes are TRBV11-3 and TRBJ2-3; 10 middle bases align to TRBD2. This receptor was identified in a woman aged 45-60 years with Graves' hyperthyroidism. The sequenced DNA: TGTGCCAGCAGCTTTACTAGCGGGGCTGGCACAGATACGCAGTATTTT. Its amino acids are CASSFTSGAGTDTQYF.